The following is a TCR beta chain sequence with its context. The antigen remains unidentified. Method: immunoSEQ multiplex PCR; TCRdb's copy keeps in-frame clones and lacks some. Found here are 95,000 to 130,000 clones, over 75% of them singletons; the top ten hold about 0.18%. This record comes from a study of graft-versus-host responses after intestinal transplantation. Turning to the study itself: Isolated intestinal, liver-intestinal, or multivisceral transplants had been given to the recipients. Findings and caveats of the study: Among recipient marrow samples, GvH clones were found; some appeared first in ileum or blood. Individuals carrying graft-donor T cell macrochimerism showed high graft-versus-host to host-versus-graft clonal ratios in allografts. Early post-transplant declines in HvG were associated with peak levels of circulating GvH clones.

Germline CDR1 and CDR2: MGHRA and YSYEKL. The trim removed 4 bases at V and 7 bases at J, leaving 5 bases unmatched. The CDR3 has 16 residues. This sample comprised unstimulated CD4+ T cells sorted from spleen or lymph node cells, obtained before intestinal transplant. The TCR was taken from a human donor who received an intestinal transplant. The rearrangement links TRBV4-1 to TRBJ2-1, with 15 bases lining up with TRBD2. The CDR3 bases are TGCGCCAGCAGCCCCGGGGGACTAGCGGGAGGAAATGAGCAGTTCTTC. It yields the protein CASSPGGLAGGNEQFF.